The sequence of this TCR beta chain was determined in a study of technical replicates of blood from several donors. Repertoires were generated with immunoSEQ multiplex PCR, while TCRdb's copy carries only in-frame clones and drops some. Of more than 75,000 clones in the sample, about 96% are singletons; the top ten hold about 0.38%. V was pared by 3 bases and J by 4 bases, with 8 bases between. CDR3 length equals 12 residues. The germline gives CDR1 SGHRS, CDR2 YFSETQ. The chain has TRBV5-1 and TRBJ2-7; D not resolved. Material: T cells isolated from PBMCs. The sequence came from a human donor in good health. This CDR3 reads CASSSPGYEQYF. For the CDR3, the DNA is TGCGCCAGCAGCTCTCCAGGTTACGAGCAGTACTTC.